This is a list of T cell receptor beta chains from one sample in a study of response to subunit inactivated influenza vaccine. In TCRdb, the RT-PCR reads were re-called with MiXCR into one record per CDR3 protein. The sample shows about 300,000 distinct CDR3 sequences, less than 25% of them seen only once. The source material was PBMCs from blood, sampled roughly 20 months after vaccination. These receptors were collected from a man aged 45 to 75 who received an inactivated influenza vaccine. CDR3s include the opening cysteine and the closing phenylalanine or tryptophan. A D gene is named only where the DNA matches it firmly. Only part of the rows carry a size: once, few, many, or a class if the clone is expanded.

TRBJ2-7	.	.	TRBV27	CASSLSWGLEQYF	TGTGCCAGCAGTTTAAGCTGGGGTCTGGAGCAGTACTTC
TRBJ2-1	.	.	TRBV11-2	CASSDPENRVQGTYNEQFF	TGTGCCAGCAGCGATCCTGAGAACAGGGTTCAGGGAACCTACAATGAGCAGTTCTTC
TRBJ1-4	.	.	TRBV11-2	CASSLTPTNEKLFF	TGTGCCAGCAGCTTGACCCCAACTAATGAAAAACTGTTTTTT
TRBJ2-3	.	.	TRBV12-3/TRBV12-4	CASSPFGDTQYF	TGTGCCAGCAGTCCGTTTGGAGATACGCAGTATTTT
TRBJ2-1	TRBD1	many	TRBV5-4	CASRPAEDRASYNEQFF	TGTGCCAGCAGACCGGCCGAAGACAGGGCTTCCTACAATGAGCAGTTCTTC
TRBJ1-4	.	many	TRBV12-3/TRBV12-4	CASSPREKLFF	TGTGCCAGCAGTCCTCGCGAAAAACTGTTTTTT
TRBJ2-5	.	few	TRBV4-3	CASSQDSAARRETQYF	TGCGCCAGCAGCCAAGATAGCGCAGCTAGAAGGGAGACCCAGTACTTC
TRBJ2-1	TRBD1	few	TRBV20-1	CSAAGTGWDEQFF	TGCAGTGCAGCCGGGACAGGGTGGGATGAGCAGTTCTTC
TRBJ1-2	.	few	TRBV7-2	CASSLISGAYGYTF	TGTGCCAGCAGCTTAATCTCAGGGGCCTATGGCTACACCTTC
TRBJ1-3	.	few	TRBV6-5	CASSYAGNGNTIYF	TGTGCCAGCAGTTACGCAGGGAATGGAAACACCATATATTTT
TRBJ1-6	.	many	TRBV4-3	CASSQDGSPLHF	TGCGCCAGCAGCCAAGACGGGTCACCCCTCCACTTT
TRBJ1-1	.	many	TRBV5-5	CASSLVVPPDTEAFF	TGTGCCAGCAGCTTGGTCGTACCCCCGGACACTGAAGCTTTCTTT
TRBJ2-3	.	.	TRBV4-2	CASSQGGGVLGTDTQYF	TGTGCCAGCAGCCAAGGTGGGGGCGTATTGGGCACAGATACGCAGTATTTT
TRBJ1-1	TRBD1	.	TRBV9	CASSLRTGRDTEAFF	TGTGCCAGCAGCCTAAGGACAGGGAGAGACACTGAAGCTTTCTTT
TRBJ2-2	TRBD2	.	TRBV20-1	CSASGLAGNTGELFF	TGCAGTGCTAGCGGACTAGCGGGGAACACCGGGGAGCTGTTTTTT
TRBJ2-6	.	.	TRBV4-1	CASSLTVILSGANVLTF	TGCGCCAGCAGCCTGACAGTTATACTCTCTGGGGCCAACGTCCTGACTTTC
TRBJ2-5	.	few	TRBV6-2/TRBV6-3	CASKGLQETQYF	TGTGCCAGCAAGGGTCTTCAAGAGACCCAGTACTTC
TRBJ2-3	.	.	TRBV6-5	CASSYRERTDTQYF	TGTGCCAGCAGTTACCGTGAACGCACAGATACGCAGTATTTT
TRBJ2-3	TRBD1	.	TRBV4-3	CASSQGTGPSTDTQYF	TGCGCCAGCAGCCAAGGGACAGGTCCTAGCACAGATACGCAGTATTTT